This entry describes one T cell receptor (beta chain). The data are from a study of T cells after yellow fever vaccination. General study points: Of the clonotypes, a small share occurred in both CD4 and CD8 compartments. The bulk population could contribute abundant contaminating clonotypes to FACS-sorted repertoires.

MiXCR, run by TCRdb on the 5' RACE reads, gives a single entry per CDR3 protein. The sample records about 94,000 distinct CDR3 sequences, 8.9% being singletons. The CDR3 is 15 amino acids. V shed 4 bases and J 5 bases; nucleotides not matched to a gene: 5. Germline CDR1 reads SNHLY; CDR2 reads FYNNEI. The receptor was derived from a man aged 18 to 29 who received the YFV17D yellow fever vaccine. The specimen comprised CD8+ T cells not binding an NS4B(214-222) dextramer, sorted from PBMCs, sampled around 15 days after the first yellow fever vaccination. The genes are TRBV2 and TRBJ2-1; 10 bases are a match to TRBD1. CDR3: CASSGVGQGHNEQFF. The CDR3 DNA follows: TGTGCCAGCAGTGGTGTGGGACAGGGGCACAATGAGCAGTTCTTC.